This TCR beta chain was recovered during a study of low-dose radiotherapy and immunotherapy resistance in tumors. Alpha- and beta-chain coverage of first-strand cDNA came from TRAV- and TRBV-specific primers. The PCR that amplified TCRs ran for around 20 cycles, relying on a constant-region primer and a V-primer adapter. TCRdb reprocessed the reads with MiXCR, giving one entry per CDR3 protein. The sample carries around 58,000 distinct CDR3 sequences, about 23% recorded once. Time point denoted: after trial treatment. Indicated treatment: LDRT plus nivolumab, ipilimumab, low-dose cyclophosphamide and aspirin (RACIN trial). This clonotype was seen many times. Deletions cut 3 bases from V and 2 bases from J, with 10 bases between. This CDR3 contains 13 residues. From germline, CDR1 is DFQATT and CDR2 SNEGSKA (reference sequence).

Sample: PBMCs, taken after low-dose radiotherapy plus immunotherapy. The rearrangement uses TRBV20-1 and TRBJ1-1; D gene ambiguous. This receptor was taken from a male donor with prostate cancer. The CDR3, as DNA: TGCAGTGCTAGGAGGCCCGAAAACACTGAAGCTTTCTTT. This codes for CSARRPENTEAFF.